These 25 T cell receptor beta chains were all obtained from the same sample, sequenced in a study of T cell responses to AZD1222 COVID-19 vaccine. The repertoire was sequenced with immunoSEQ multiplex PCR; TCRdb's copy has only in-frame clones and lacks some. The data show 150,000 to 200,000 clones, about 86% seen once. The sequences come from peripheral blood, collected 28 days after the second AZD1222 dose. The receptors here all came from an adult who received the AZD1222 COVID-19 vaccine.

This clone was seen only once. The chain joins TRBV6-5 to TRBJ2-3, with D tentatively TRBD2 (6 bases). This CDR3 is 15 amino acids long. Germline V gene lookup returns CDR1 MNHEY and CDR2 SVGAGI. V was clipped by 2 bases and J by 0 bases, with 9 bases between them. The CDR3 nucleotides read TGTGCCAGCAGTTACCCCGGGGGTAGCACAGATACGCAGTATTTT. Its protein product is CASSYPGGSTDTQYF.

This chain links TRBV6-5 with TRBJ1-2; 12 positions match TRBD1. Germline trimming cut 7 bases from V and 8 bases from J; bases unmatched to any gene: 8. This CDR3 spans 14 amino acids. Germline V gene sequence: CDR1 MNHEY, CDR2 SVGAGI. DNA for the CDR3: TGTGCCAGCAACCTGGGACAGGGGGCAGGGGGCTACACCTTC. This encodes CASNLGQGAGGYTF.

This clone turned up a few times. This chain joins TRBV4-1 and TRBJ2-7; D not certain. This CDR3 comprises 14 residues. The germline V and J ends were trimmed by 3 bases and 2 bases, with 11 bases remaining between them. Germline V gene data show CDR1 as MGHRA and CDR2 as YSYEKL. CDR3 sequence reads: CASSQTDTTYEQYF. The CDR3 coding sequence is TGCGCCAGCAGCCAGACCGATACCACCTACGAGCAGTACTTC.

The rearrangement joins TRBV5-1 to TRBJ2-2; 8 nucleotides agree with TRBD1. Germline CDR1 SGHRS, CDR2 YFSETQ. J was trimmed by 5 bases and V by 4 bases; bases with no gene match: 1. CDR3 length: 13 amino acids. CDR3 amino acids: CASSGQGTGELFF. The CDR3 DNA reads as TGCGCCAGCAGCGGACAGGGAACCGGGGAGCTGTTTTTT. The variable domain in full, completed from reference TRBV5-1 and TRBJ2-2, reads KAGVTQTPRYLIKTRGQQVTLSCSPISGHRSVSWYQQTPGQGLQFLFEYFSETQRNKGNFPGRFSGRQFSNSRSEMNVSTLELGDSALYLCASSGQGTGELFFGEGSRLTVL.

This clone was observed a single time. This CDR3 is CATGRGTYNEQFF. Here the CDR3 DNA reads TGTGCCACCGGCAGAGGTACCTACAATGAGCAGTTCTTC. This chain connects TRBV3-1 (or the pseudogene TRBV3-2) to TRBJ2-1; D not resolved. The CDR3 is 13 amino acids. Germline-derived CDR1 and CDR2 are LGHDT and YNNKEL (reference sequence). The V and J ends lost 10 bases and 2 bases respectively, with 12 bases between them.

This chain connects TRBV5-5 to TRBJ1-3; TRBD1 matches at 8 bases. The V gene's germline CDR1 is SGHKS and CDR2 YYEKEE (reference sequence). The V and J ends lost 0 bases and 4 bases, in that order; junction bases with no gene match: 3. CDR3 length: 15 residues. CDR3 sequence: CASSLGQGLGNTIYF. Here the CDR3 DNA reads TGTGCCAGCAGCTTGGGACAGGGGTTAGGAAACACCATATATTTT.

This clone was detected once. The chain combines TRBV3-1 (or the pseudogene TRBV3-2) with TRBJ2-3, with a possible D match to TRBD1 (6 bases). Per the germline V gene, CDR1 is LGHDT and CDR2 is YNNKEL (reference sequence). Trimming cost V 5 bases and J 3 bases, with 9 bases left between them. The CDR3 extends over 13 amino acids. The CDR3 sequence: CASSFDRTDTQYF. The CDR3 DNA sequence: TGTGCCAGCAGCTTCGACAGGACAGATACGCAGTATTTT.

Written as DNA, the CDR3 is TGTGCCGCCCGTGACGGCAGCCTAAACACCATATATTTT. Translated, it gives CAARDGSLNTIYF. This chain joins TRBV10-3 and TRBJ1-3; D unresolved. Deletions cut 11 bases from V and 6 bases from J, with 17 bases between. The V gene's germline CDR1 is ENHRY and CDR2 SYGVKD. The CDR3 sequence is 13 residues long.

This sequence joins TRBV7-2 and TRBJ2-5, with TRBD2 matching 7 bases. CDR1 SGHTA and CDR2 FQGNSA come from the germline V gene. The CDR3 has 12 residues. Trimming cost V 5 bases and J 9 bases; bases outside gene matches: 6. The CDR3 protein is CASSPSAGAQYF. The CDR3 DNA is TGTGCCAGCAGCCCCTCCGCGGGGGCCCAGTACTTC.

The V gene is TRBV2, the J gene TRBJ1-5; D remains ambiguous. Deletions cut 7 bases from V and 9 bases from J, with 16 bases between. CDR1 and CDR2 from the germline V gene are SNHLY and FYNNEI. This CDR3 is built from 13 residues. The CDR3: CASTLGRERPQHF. The CDR3 DNA follows: TGTGCCAGCACCCTGGGCCGGGAAAGGCCCCAGCATTTT.

The count of this clone is one. The V call is TRBV5-6, the J call TRBJ1-2, with 9 bases that match TRBD1. V was pared by 0 bases and J by 12 bases, with 9 bases of the junction left unmatched. The germline V gene encodes CDR1 SGHDT and CDR2 YYEEEE. This CDR3 has 14 amino acids. In DNA, the CDR3 is TGTGCCAGCAGCTTGGGACAGGGGGGATTAGGGAACACCTTC. Protein product: CASSLGQGGLGNTF.

The chain has TRBV28 and TRBJ1-2; D call uncertain. Trimming removed 5 bases from V and 4 bases from J, with 11 bases in between. In germline, CDR1 is MDHEN, CDR2 SYDVKM. The CDR3 runs 13 residues. CDR3 in amino acids: CASSPSGVYGYTF. The CDR3 DNA is TGTGCCAGCAGTCCCAGTGGCGTCTATGGCTACACCTTC.

The chain combines TRBV25-1 with TRBJ2-3; tentative D call: TRBD1 (6 bases). V dropped 7 bases and J dropped 3 bases, with 14 bases sitting between them. CDR3 size: 14 residues. The germline V gene encodes CDR1 MGHDK and CDR2 SYGVNS. The CDR3 DNA reads as TGTGCCAGCAAATCTGGGCAGGGGACAGATACGCAGTATTTT. This sequence encodes CASKSGQGTDTQYF.

The chain recombines TRBV5-6 with TRBJ1-1, with TRBD1 as a possible D gene (6 bases). CDR1 and CDR2 from the germline V gene are SGHDT and YYEEEE. V was shortened by 2 bases and J by 10 bases, with 9 bases between the two germline ends. The CDR3 sequence is 11 residues long. CDR3 in amino acids: CASSLEGVAFF. CDR3 sequence (DNA): TGTGCCAGCAGCTTAGAGGGGGTAGCTTTCTTT.

V usage is TRBV10-2 and J usage is TRBJ1-6, with no clear D. Germline CDR1 WSHSY, CDR2 SAAADI. CDR3 length: 16 amino acids. V was pared by 6 bases and J by 0 bases, with 12 bases between. DNA of the CDR3: TGCGCCAGCAGGTCGGTCCAGAGCTCCTATAATTCACCCCTCCACTTT. This codes for CASRSVQSSYNSPLHF.

In DNA form, the CDR3 reads TGTGCCAGCTCACCCGAACGGCAGGGACTCGACACCGGGGAGCTGTTTTTT. Amino acids: CASSPERQGLDTGELFF. This rearrangement joins TRBV18 to TRBJ2-2, with D perhaps TRBD2 (6 bases). The CDR3 is 17 residues long. Trimming shortened V by 3 bases and J by 3 bases, and 17 bases separated the two germline ends. Germline V gene lookup returns CDR1 KGHSH and CDR2 LQKENI.

The chain is built from TRBV6-2 or TRBV6-3 and TRBJ2-5, with TRBD2 identical over 15 bases. Germline trimming cut 0 bases from V and 4 bases from J; bases unmatched to any gene: 12. Germline CDR1 reads MNHEY; CDR2 reads SVGEGT. This CDR3 contains 20 residues. CDR3 protein: CASSYSGPGLAGGLGETQYF. The CDR3 DNA is TGTGCCAGCAGTTACTCGGGGCCCGGACTAGCGGGGGGGCTTGGAGAGACCCAGTACTTC.

This sequence joins TRBV5-4 and TRBJ2-1; D not resolved. V lost 1 base and J 6 bases, leaving 8 bases between the germline ends. The CDR3 runs 13 residues. Germline lookup yields CDR1 SGHNT and CDR2 YYREEE (reference sequence). CDR3 amino acids: CASSLWSGNEQFF. DNA of the CDR3: TGTGCCAGCAGCTTGTGGTCAGGCAATGAGCAGTTCTTC. The variable domain in full, completed from reference TRBV5-4 and TRBJ2-1, reads ETGVTQSPTHLIKTRGQQVTLRCSSQSGHNTVSWYQQALGQGPQFIFQYYREEENGRGNFPPRFSGLQFPNYSSELNVNALELDDSALYLCASSLWSGNEQFFGPGTRLTVL.

The V call is TRBV25-1, the J call TRBJ2-7, with 7 positions matching TRBD1. Germline assignment: CDR1 MGHDK and CDR2 SYGVNS. The CDR3 is made up of 13 amino acids. J lost 1 base, V lost 10 bases, and 7 bases had no gene match. DNA for the CDR3: TGTGCCACCCACAGACAGGGATCCTACGAGCAGTACTTC. As protein: CATHRQGSYEQYF.

This clone occurred once. This rearrangement joins TRBV6-5 to TRBJ1-1; 8 bases are a match to TRBD1. Germline V gene data show CDR1 as MNHEY and CDR2 as SVGAGI. The CDR3 has 13 amino acids. The J segment lost 4 bases and the V segment lost 7 bases, leaving 5 bases of the junction unmatched. The CDR3 is CASKTRGLTEAFF. In DNA, the CDR3 is TGTGCCAGCAAAACCAGGGGGCTCACTGAAGCTTTCTTT.

CDR3 sequence reads: CATSRDVEETQYF. CDR3 coding DNA: TGTGCCACCAGCAGAGACGTGGAAGAGACCCAGTACTTC. The rearrangement uses TRBV15 and TRBJ2-5, with unresolved D. Germline lookup yields CDR1 LNHNV and CDR2 YYDKDF (reference sequence). The V gene lost 0 bases and the J gene lost 3 bases, with 5 bases spanning the gap. The CDR3 contains 13 residues.

This clone turned up a few times. The V gene is TRBV5-1, the J gene TRBJ1-1; D is possibly TRBD1 (5 bases). Germline lookup yields CDR1 SGHRS and CDR2 YFSETQ. The CDR3 is made up of 13 amino acids. V lost 4 bases and J 4 bases, leaving 11 bases between the germline ends. CDR3 bases: TGCGCCAGCAGCCCTGGGACGTTCACTGAAGCTTTCTTT. Its protein is CASSPGTFTEAFF.

This clone has more than one count but fewer than ten. The rearrangement joins TRBV18 to TRBJ2-7, with 9 bases that match TRBD2. In germline, CDR1 is KGHSH, CDR2 LQKENI. The CDR3 covers 15 residues. Trimming cost V 2 bases and J 2 bases; bases outside gene matches: 4. The CDR3 DNA sequence: TGTGCCAGCTCACCATCCGGACTAGCGACCTACGAGCAGTACTTC. Its translation: CASSPSGLATYEQYF.

The chain joins TRBV7-2 to TRBJ1-5; a possible D gene is TRBD1 (6 bases). The germline CDR1 and CDR2 sequences are SGHTA and FQGNSA. The V and J ends lost 1 base and 5 bases respectively, with 9 bases between them. There are 14 residues in the CDR3. The CDR3 loop is CASSLVAGDQPQHF. As DNA, the CDR3 is TGTGCCAGCAGCTTAGTGGCAGGGGATCAGCCCCAGCATTTT. Based on the CDR3 plus reference TRBV7-2 and TRBJ1-5, the full variable domain is GAGVSQSPSNKVTEKGKDVELRCDPISGHTALYWYRQSLGQGLEFLIYFQGNSAPDKSGLPSDRFSAERTGGSVSTLTIQRTQQEDSAVYLCASSLVAGDQPQHFGDGTRLSIL.

The chain combines TRBV18 with TRBJ1-6; tentatively, D is TRBD1 (5 bases). The germline CDR1 and CDR2 sequences are KGHSH and LQKENI. Trimming took 5 bases from V and 0 from J, leaving 17 bases between them. The CDR3 runs to 18 residues. The CDR3 DNA is TGTGCCAGCTCATCAATCACCTCAGGGAGCTCCTATAATTCACCCCTCCACTTT. It yields the protein CASSSITSGSSYNSPLHF.